A single sample gave rise to the 16 T cell receptor beta chains below, sequenced in a study of T cells in women clearing cervical HPV infection. The repertoire was sequenced with immunoSEQ multiplex PCR; TCRdb's copy has only in-frame clones and lacks some. The specimen's table records approximately 40,000 clones. The sequenced sample consisted of blood buffy coat. The receptors originated from a woman aged 18 to 75 with a cervical HPV16 infection that either progressed to CIN3+ or cleared (not recorded which).

Worth noting for this clone: The read falls 3 residues short of the CDR3 end, and the missing part is taken from the germline J gene. The chain couples TRBV5-1 to TRBJ2-1, with 10 bases aligning to TRBD2. Per the germline V gene, CDR1 is SGHRS and CDR2 is YFSETQ. The CDR3 length is 16 residues. V lost 5 bases and J lost 6; bases outside the gene matches: 11. Partial CDR3 DNA: TGCGCCAGCAGAAGCGGGAGGGCCTCTTTCGGCAATGAG. It specifies CASRSGRASFGNE. The full CDR3 sequence reads CASRSGRASFGNEQFF.

In regard to this clone: The missing CDR3 end, 3 residues past where the read stops, is filled in from the germline J gene. This chain joins TRBV20-1 and TRBJ2-4, with D unclear. Trimming pared 1 base from V and 0 bases from J, leaving 7 bases between. The CDR3 totals 14 residues. Germline V lookup: CDR1 DFQATT, CDR2 SNEGSKA (reference sequence). Incomplete CDR3 DNA: TGCAGTGCTAGAGTGAGCATAGCCAAAAACATT. It yields the protein CSARVSIAKNI. The full CDR3 is CSARVSIAKNIQYF.

Concerning this clone: The CDR3 end lies 3 residues beyond the end of the read and is filled in from the germline J gene. The chain employs TRBV20-1 and TRBJ2-5, with D possibly TRBD1 on 5 matching bases. The CDR3 is 14 residues long. V shed 0 bases and J shed 1 base, with 9 bases lying between them. The V gene's germline CDR1 is DFQATT and CDR2 SNEGSKA (reference sequence). Incomplete CDR3 DNA: TGCAGTGCTAGAGATGCAGGGTCCCAAGAGACC. Translation gives CSARDAGSQET. From start to end, the CDR3 is CSARDAGSQETQYF.

Points on this clone: The read ends 3 residues shy of where the CDR3 ends; the end is completed using the germline J gene. The V and J genes are TRBV7-9 and TRBJ1-1, with 8 bases aligning to TRBD1. The ends lost 3 bases at V and 6 bases at J; junction bases unmatched: 6. The CDR3 runs to 14 residues. Germline lookup yields CDR1 SEHNR and CDR2 FQNEAQ (reference sequence). The sequenced part of the CDR3 DNA is TGTGCCAGCAGCTTCTCGACAGGGGCCTCTGAA. It codes for CASSFSTGASE. The whole CDR3 sequence reads CASSFSTGASEAFF.

About this clone itself: Sequencing ends 3 residues short of the CDR3 end; the germline J gene provides the rest. The rearrangement joins TRBV7-3 to TRBJ2-1, with TRBD2 identical over 11 bases. J was trimmed by 8 bases and V by 5 bases; bases with no gene match: 11. The germline CDR1 and CDR2 sequences are SGHTA and FQGTGA. The CDR3 covers 16 residues. The part of the CDR3 DNA that was read is TGTGCCAGCAGCCTTCTAGCGGGGGGCGCCAGGGATGAG. This codes for CASSLLAGGARDE. The entire CDR3 protein is CASSLLAGGARDEQFF. Full variable domain (missing parts from reference TRBV7-3 and TRBJ2-1): GAGVSQTPSNKVTEKGKYVELRCDPISGHTALYWYRQSLGQGPEFLIYFQGTGAADDSGLPNDRFFAVRPEGSVSTLKIQRTERGDSAVYLCASSLLAGGARDEQFFGPGTRLTVL.

A remark on this clone: The read gets to within 3 residues of the CDR3 end, and the germline J gene fills in the rest. The chain recombines TRBV19 with TRBJ2-2; 14 bases match TRBD2. The germline CDR1 and CDR2 sequences are LNHDA and SQIVND (reference sequence). V lost 5 bases to trimming and J lost 5 bases; unmatched junction nucleotides: 10. The CDR3 has 18 amino acids. CDR3: CASSPPGLAGGRTGELFF. The CDR3 bases that were read are TGTGCCAGTAGTCCCCCAGGACTAGCGGGAGGTCGGACCGGGGAG.

On this clone: The read terminates 3 residues before the CDR3 end, so the remaining end is supplied by the germline J gene. V usage is TRBV7-2 and J usage is TRBJ1-2; tentatively, D is TRBD1 (5 bases). Germline V gene data show CDR1 as SGHTA and CDR2 as FQGNSA. Deletions cut 0 bases from V and 6 bases from J, with 23 bases between. This CDR3 is built from 18 residues. CDR3 in amino acids: CASSLASTTGTISDGYTF. CDR3 DNA (partial): TGTGCCAGCAGCTTAGCGAGTACCACCGGGACTATCTCCGATGGC.

In regard to this clone: The DNA ends 3 residues before the CDR3 does, and the rest of the CDR3 is filled in from the germline J gene. The chain recombines TRBV5-6 with TRBJ1-2, with a weak D call TRBD1 (5 bases). Germline V gene sequence: CDR1 SGHDT, CDR2 YYEEEE. Deletions cut 4 bases from V and 3 bases from J, with 10 bases between. The CDR3 is made up of 13 amino acids. Partial CDR3 DNA: TGTGCCAGCAGCCCCGGGGGTTACTATGGC. Its protein is CASSPGGYYG. The entire CDR3 sequence reads CASSPGGYYGYTF.

Worth noting for this clone: The read comes to an end 3 residues before the CDR3 does, leaving the germline J gene to fill in the end. The chain recombines TRBV20-1 with TRBJ2-7, with D possibly TRBD2 on 5 matching bases. CDR3 length: 14 amino acids. The V gene's germline CDR1 is DFQATT and CDR2 SNEGSKA (reference sequence). Trimming stripped 3 bases from V and 3 bases from J, with 15 bases between. CDR3 region: CSASILGANYEQYF. Incomplete CDR3 DNA: TGCAGTGCTAGCATACTAGGTGCGAACTACGAG.

For this clone: The read comes to an end 3 residues before the CDR3 does, leaving the germline J gene to fill in the end. The chain joins TRBV19 to TRBJ1-5, with 9 positions matching TRBD1. V shed 4 bases, J shed 7 bases, and the junction held 5 bases outside the gene matches. There are 14 residues in the CDR3. CDR1 is LNHDA and CDR2 is SQIVND in the germline V gene (reference sequence). The sequenced CDR3 bases are TGTGCCAGTAGTACGACAGGGGGGGACCAGCCC. It codes for CASSTTGGDQP. The full-length CDR3 reads as CASSTTGGDQPQHF.

For this clone: Read coverage stops 3 residues before the CDR3 terminus; the germline J gene supplies the remainder. The chain has TRBV7-6 and TRBJ1-2; 8 positions match TRBD1. Germline-derived CDR1 and CDR2 are SGHVS and FNYEAQ. The V segment lost 5 bases and the J segment 3 bases; nucleotides outside the gene matches: 2. This CDR3 spans 13 amino acids. CDR3 DNA, as far as it was read: TGTGCCAGCAGCCCGACAGGGGACTATGGC. It codes for CASSPTGDYG. From start to end, the CDR3 is CASSPTGDYGYTF. Full variable domain (remainder filled in from reference TRBV7-6 and TRBJ1-2): GAGVSQSPRYKVTKRGQDVALRCDPISGHVSLYWYRQALGQGPEFLTYFNYEAQQDKSGLPNDRFSAERPEGSISTLTIQRTEQRDSAMYRCASSPTGDYGYTFGSGTRLTVV.

Comments on this clone: The read ends 3 residues before the CDR3 terminus; that terminus is restored from the germline J gene. The chain has TRBV19 and TRBJ2-5, with TRBD1 identical over 9 bases. V was pared by 5 bases and J by 1 base, with 5 bases of the junction left unmatched. The CDR3 consists of 15 residues. CDR1 and CDR2 (germline): LNHDA, SQIVND (reference sequence). CDR3 bases read: TGTGCCAGTAGTCCGCGGACAGGGGTCCAAGAGACC. It translates to CASSPRTGVQET. The whole CDR3 reads CASSPRTGVQETQYF.

As concerns this clone: The CDR3 end falls 3 residues outside the read, so it is completed with the germline J gene. The chain combines TRBV7-6 with TRBJ1-4, with 8 bases matching TRBD1. With V trimmed by 5 bases and J by 6 bases, 5 bases remained unmatched. The CDR3 has 14 residues. Germline CDR1 is SGHVS and CDR2 is FNYEAQ. The part of the CDR3 DNA that was read is TGTGCCAGCAGCCTCGGGACAGGTGATGAAAAA. This encodes CASSLGTGDEK. The entire CDR3 sequence reads CASSLGTGDEKLFF.

On this clone: The read ends 3 residues before the CDR3 terminus; that terminus is restored from the germline J gene. This chain joins TRBV20-1 and TRBJ2-3, with D possibly TRBD2 on 5 matching bases. From germline, CDR1 is DFQATT and CDR2 SNEGSKA (reference sequence). The CDR3 spans 14 residues. Deletions cut 1 base from V and 0 bases from J, with 8 bases between. The CDR3 DNA, read in part, is TGCAGTGCTAGAGCGGCGGGTAGCACAGATACG. This translates into CSARAAGSTDT. From start to end, the CDR3 is CSARAAGSTDTQYF.

To note about this clone: The read comes to an end 3 residues before the CDR3 does, leaving the germline J gene to fill in the end. The chain couples TRBV11-2 to TRBJ1-2, with 7 positions matching TRBD1. In germline, CDR1 is SGHAT, CDR2 FQNNGV. The CDR3 has 15 amino acids. Losses at the gene ends were 3 bases for V and 4 bases for J; bases not matched to a gene: 8. The sequenced CDR3 bases are TGTGCCAGCAGCTTTCTGGGACAGTCAGGCTATGGC. It yields the protein CASSFLGQSGYG. The full CDR3 protein reads CASSFLGQSGYGYTF.

Points on this clone: The read ends 3 residues early relative to the CDR3; the germline J gene fills the gap. The chain uses TRBV28 and TRBJ2-2; no reliable D call. The length of the CDR3 is 12 residues. V was pared by 11 bases and J by 0 bases, with 7 bases between. Germline CDR1 and CDR2: MDHEN and SYDVKM. The part of the CDR3 DNA that was read is TGTGCCTACAAACCGAACACCGGGGAG. Its translation is CAYKPNTGE. The whole CDR3 reads CAYKPNTGELFF.